The 9 T cell receptor beta chains below were found in one sample sequenced in a study of blood T cell repertoires in COVID-19. Some clones are missing from TCRdb's copy, which holds only in-frame ones; the method was immunoSEQ multiplex PCR. The profile shows roughly 300,000 clones, 65% to 90% of them singletons. The specimen sequenced was peripheral blood. The receptors were sampled from an older woman with active or convalescent COVID-19.

This rearrangement joins TRBV4-3 to TRBJ1-5; 7 bases map to TRBD1. The germline V gene has CDR1 LGHNA and CDR2 YSLEER. The length of the CDR3 is 17 residues. V trimming: 3 bases; J trimming: 5 bases; junction bases outside the gene matches: 13. DNA for the CDR3: TGCGCCAGCAGCCATGAACCCTATACAGGGGTCGATCAGCCCCAGCATTTT. Translated, it gives CASSHEPYTGVDQPQHF.

V usage is TRBV9 and J usage is TRBJ2-2, with D unresolved. Germline CDR1 reads SGDLS; CDR2 reads YYNGEE. V lost 0 bases and J 1 base, leaving 7 bases between the germline ends. The CDR3 consists of 15 residues. The CDR3 protein is CASSVEAGNTGELFF. The DNA of the CDR3 is TGTGCCAGCAGCGTAGAAGCCGGGAACACCGGGGAGCTGTTTTTT.

This clone appeared a few times. J is TRBJ2-2 and V is TRBV4-3, with D possibly TRBD1 on 5 matching bases. V was pared by 0 bases and J by 6 bases, with 20 bases between. CDR1 and CDR2 from the germline V gene are LGHNA and YSLEER. This CDR3 comprises 18 residues. Here the CDR3 reads CASSQDRSVIRVSGELFF. CDR3 coding DNA: TGCGCCAGCAGCCAAGATCGATCCGTCATCAGGGTGTCCGGGGAGCTGTTTTTT.

The chain couples TRBV4-1 to TRBJ2-1; 7 positions match TRBD2. The CDR3 consists of 13 residues. The germline gives CDR1 MGHRA, CDR2 YSYEKL. With V trimmed by 4 bases and J by 10 bases, 7 bases remained unmatched. The chain's CDR3 is CASSPPRAGEQFF. The CDR3 coding sequence is TGCGCCAGCAGCCCACCGAGAGCGGGGGAGCAGTTCTTC.

The V gene is TRBV6-2 or TRBV6-3, the J gene TRBJ1-2; the match to TRBD1 covers 7 bases. The CDR3 covers 15 residues. V was clipped by 5 bases and J by 4 bases; unmatched bases: 10. The V gene's germline CDR1 is MNHEY and CDR2 SVGEGT. The CDR3 nucleotides read TGTGCCAGCAGTCGAGACAGGGCAGAGATCTATGGCTACACCTTC. This encodes CASSRDRAEIYGYTF.

V gene TRBV7-9 combines with J gene TRBJ1-1; TRBD1 might be the D (5 bases). CDR3 size: 15 residues. With 8 bases removed from V and 0 bases from J, the gap between germline ends came to 16 bases. Germline-derived CDR1 and CDR2 are SEHNR and FQNEAQ (reference sequence). This CDR3 is CASSREGSMNTEAFF. In nucleotides, the CDR3 is TGTGCCAGCTCCCGGGAGGGGTCTATGAACACTGAAGCTTTCTTT. Together with reference TRBV7-9 and TRBJ1-1, the CDR3 gives the full variable domain: DTGVSQNPRHKITKRGQNVTFRCDPISEHNRLYWYRQTLGQGPEFLTYFQNEAQLEKSRLLSDRFSAERPKGSFSTLEIQRTEQGDSAMYLCASSREGSMNTEAFFGQGTRLTVV.

As concerns this clone: This sample includes further DNA sequences coding for the same CDR3. The chain joins TRBV7-9 to TRBJ2-7, with a weak D call TRBD2 (5 bases). V dropped 3 bases and J dropped 2 bases, with 8 bases sitting between them. The CDR3 runs to 13 residues. Looked up from germline, CDR1 is SEHNR and CDR2 is FQNEAQ (reference sequence). The CDR3 DNA reads TGTGCCAGCAGCTTGGGAGCGACCTACGAGCAGTACTTC. Translated: CASSLGATYEQYF.

The CDR3 DNA reads TGTGCCAGCAGCTTAGATGGGCGCGTTCAGCCCCAGCATTTT. The encoded protein is CASSLDGRVQPQHF. The rearrangement joins TRBV7-2 to TRBJ1-5; D is uncertain. Trimming stripped 1 base from V and 6 bases from J, with 10 bases between. The CDR3 loop spans 14 amino acids. Per germline, CDR1 SGHTA and CDR2 FQGNSA. The full variable domain, its missing parts supplied by reference TRBV7-2 and TRBJ1-5, is GAGVSQSPSNKVTEKGKDVELRCDPISGHTALYWYRQSLGQGLEFLIYFQGNSAPDKSGLPSDRFSAERTGGSVSTLTIQRTQQEDSAVYLCASSLDGRVQPQHFGDGTRLSIL.

V usage is TRBV5-6 and J usage is TRBJ1-1; 7 nucleotides line up with TRBD1. This CDR3 region has 14 residues. V was pared by 4 bases and J by 1 base, with 4 bases of the junction left unmatched. The V gene's germline CDR1 is SGHDT and CDR2 YYEEEE. For the CDR3, the DNA is TGTGCCAGCAGCCCGGACAGGAGGAACACTGAAGCTTTCTTT. Amino acids: CASSPDRRNTEAFF.